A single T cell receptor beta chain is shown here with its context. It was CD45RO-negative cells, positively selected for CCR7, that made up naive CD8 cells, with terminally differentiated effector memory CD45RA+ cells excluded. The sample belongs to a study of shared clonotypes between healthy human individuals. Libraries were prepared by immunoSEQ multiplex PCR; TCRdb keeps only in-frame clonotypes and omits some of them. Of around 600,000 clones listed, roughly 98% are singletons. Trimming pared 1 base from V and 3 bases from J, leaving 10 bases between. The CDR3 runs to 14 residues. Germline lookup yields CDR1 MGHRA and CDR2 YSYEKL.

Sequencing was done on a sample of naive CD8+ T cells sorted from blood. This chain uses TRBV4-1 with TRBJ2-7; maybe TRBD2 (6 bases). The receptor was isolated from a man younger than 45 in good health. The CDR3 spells CASSQGPSDYEQYF. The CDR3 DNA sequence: TGCGCCAGCAGCCAAGGTCCTAGCGACTACGAGCAGTACTTC.